Presented here are 18 T cell receptor beta chains from one specimen sequenced in a study of cytomegalovirus exposure and HLA in healthy donors. With 60 Vbeta and 13 Jbeta primers, the PCR was carried out. The assay was immunoSEQ multiplex PCR, and TCRdb's table has in-frame clones only and misses some. The top ten clones hold about 4% of a sample with more than 95,000 clones, approximately 79% of them seen once. Material for sequencing was PBMCs. These receptors were taken from a man in his fifties in good health and CMV-seropositive.

The chain carries TRBV19 and TRBJ2-2; 10 bases agree with TRBD1. CDR1 LNHDA and CDR2 SQIVND come from the germline V gene (reference sequence). There are 15 residues in the CDR3. The V segment lost 5 bases and the J segment 4 bases; nucleotides outside the gene matches: 4. The chain's CDR3 is CASSPGTGVTGELFF. As DNA, the CDR3 is TGTGCCAGTAGTCCAGGGACAGGGGTCACCGGGGAGCTGTTTTTT.

This clone was recorded only once. This chain joins TRBV29-1 and TRBJ2-7; 10 bases match TRBD1. J gave up 0 bases and V 7 bases, and 3 bases lay outside the gene matches. Germline V gene sequence: CDR1 SQVTM, CDR2 ANQGSEA. CDR3 length: 13 residues. The CDR3 spells CSAGTGDSYEQYF. As DNA, the CDR3 is TGCAGCGCCGGGACAGGGGACTCCTACGAGCAGTACTTC.

The sample holds a few counts of this clone. The rearrangement links TRBV9 to TRBJ2-7, with D tentatively TRBD1 (5 bases). Germline CDR1 reads SGDLS; CDR2 reads YYNGEE. V lost 4 bases and J lost 7, with 9 bases in between. The CDR3 has 11 amino acids. CDR3 in amino acids: CASSTGEEQYF. The CDR3 DNA reads as TGTGCCAGCAGCACAGGAGAGGAGCAGTACTTC. Complete variable domain (other parts from reference TRBV9 and TRBJ2-7): DSGVTQTPKHLITATGQRVTLRCSPRSGDLSVYWYQQSLDQGLQFLIQYYNGEERAKGNILERFSAQQFPDLHSELNLSSLELGDSALYFCASSTGEEQYFGPGTRLTVT.

The rearrangement uses TRBV14 and TRBJ2-4, with TRBD1 as a possible D gene (5 bases). The germline V gene has CDR1 SGHDN and CDR2 FVKESK. The V and J ends lost 0 bases and 7 bases respectively, with 10 bases between them. The CDR3 is made up of 14 amino acids. The CDR3 bases are TGTGCCAGCAGCCAAGATGCAGGGAAGAACATTCAGTACTTC. It specifies CASSQDAGKNIQYF.

V is TRBV19 and J is TRBJ1-5, with D hard to call. The CDR3 has 15 residues. The V end lost 5 bases, the J end lost 7 bases, and 18 bases lay between the germline ends. Per germline, CDR1 LNHDA and CDR2 SQIVND (reference sequence). The CDR3 region is CASSETGSRSQPQHF. Written as DNA, the CDR3 is TGTGCCAGTAGTGAAACGGGGTCCCGGTCCCAGCCCCAGCATTTT.

This clone was observed a handful of times. The chain couples TRBV18 to TRBJ1-1; 9 positions agree with TRBD1. The CDR3 is 14 residues long. Germline V lookup: CDR1 KGHSH, CDR2 LQKENI. Trimming at V came to 1 base and at J to 6 bases, leaving 3 bases not matched to a gene. CDR3 bases: TGTGCCAGCTCACCACGGGACAGGGACCCTGAAGCTTTCTTT. Amino acids: CASSPRDRDPEAFF.

The CDR3 loop is CASKRDPGLARNEQFF. The CDR3 DNA reads TGTGCCAGCAAGCGAGACCCGGGACTAGCGAGGAATGAGCAGTTCTTC. This chain joins TRBV7-2 and TRBJ2-1; 10 nucleotides match TRBD2. J lost 7 bases, V lost 7 bases, and 13 bases had no gene match. The CDR3 totals 16 residues. Germline lookup yields CDR1 SGHTA and CDR2 FQGNSA.

V and J are TRBV13 and TRBJ2-7, with 8 bases matching TRBD1. The CDR3 extends over 16 amino acids. Germline-derived CDR1 and CDR2 are PRHDT and FYEKMQ (reference sequence). V was pared by 1 base and J by 2 bases, with 7 bases of the junction left unmatched. The CDR3 bases are TGTGCCAGCAGCTTAGTGGGGACAGGAGCTACCTACGAGCAGTACTTC. It encodes CASSLVGTGATYEQYF.

V usage is TRBV5-1 and J usage is TRBJ2-2, with 11 bases aligning to TRBD2. Germline CDR1 and CDR2: SGHRS and YFSETQ. The CDR3 spans 17 residues. V shed 0 bases and J 4 bases; nucleotides not matched to a gene: 5. The CDR3 coding sequence is TGCGCCAGCAGCTTGGGGGGGACTAGCGGACTCACCGGGGAGCTGTTTTTT. Residues: CASSLGGTSGLTGELFF.

J is TRBJ1-3 and V is TRBV6-1, with a weak D call TRBD1 (6 bases). Trimming cost V 5 bases and J 4 bases, with 9 bases left between them. The CDR3 totals 13 residues. Looked up from germline, CDR1 is MNHNS and CDR2 is SASEGT. The CDR3 sequence is CASSNGQGNTIYF. The CDR3 DNA sequence: TGTGCCAGCAGTAATGGACAGGGAAACACCATATATTTT.

This clone was counted a single time. Other DNA sequences of this sample code for an identical CDR3. The chain's CDR3 is CASSLGGSAYNEQFF. CDR3 nucleotides: TGTGCCAGCAGCTTAGGGGGCTCGGCCTACAATGAGCAGTTCTTC. V gene TRBV7-2 combines with J gene TRBJ2-1, with TRBD1 as a possible D gene (5 bases). V lost 1 base and J lost 2, with 9 bases in between. Germline V gene sequence: CDR1 SGHTA, CDR2 FQGNSA. The CDR3 length is 15 residues.

The chain combines TRBV10-3 with TRBJ2-7; D possibly corresponds to TRBD1 (6 bases). CDR3 length: 14 residues. The ends were cut back, 9 bases at V and 5 bases at J, with 20 bases in the middle. Germline-derived CDR1 and CDR2 are ENHRY and SYGVKD. The CDR3 region is CAIKGAGESHEQYF. The CDR3 DNA is TGTGCCATAAAAGGCGCAGGGGAAAGCCACGAGCAGTACTTC.

CDR3 amino acids: CASSPRTGGRQYF. The CDR3 region has the DNA TGTGCCAGCAGTCCCCGGACAGGGGGACGGCAGTACTTC. V and J are TRBV27 and TRBJ2-7; TRBD1 matches at 10 bases. Trimming cost V 5 bases and J 9 bases; bases outside gene matches: 7. Germline V gene lookup returns CDR1 MNHEY and CDR2 SMNVEV (reference sequence). The CDR3 covers 13 residues.

This clone was detected only a few times. Other DNA sequences in this specimen translate into the identical CDR3. The chain has TRBV19 and TRBJ1-1; D not resolved. This CDR3 region has 13 residues. Germline V gene data show CDR1 as LNHDA and CDR2 as SQIVND (reference sequence). V shed 1 base and J shed 4 bases, with 7 bases lying between them. CDR3 nucleotides: TGTGCCAGTAGTATAGGGTTGAGCACTGAAGCTTTCTTT. This sequence encodes CASSIGLSTEAFF.

The chain is built from TRBV4-1 and TRBJ2-6; 11 bases map to TRBD2. V dropped 0 bases and J dropped 2; count of bases not matched to a gene: 9. Per germline, CDR1 MGHRA and CDR2 YSYEKL. The CDR3 length is 20 residues. This chain's CDR3 is CASSQDGLLAGVAGANVLTF. The CDR3 DNA reads TGCGCCAGCAGCCAAGATGGCTTACTAGCGGGAGTTGCTGGGGCCAACGTCCTGACTTTC.

The chain combines TRBV28 with TRBJ2-7; tentative D call: TRBD1 (6 bases). Per the germline V gene, CDR1 is MDHEN and CDR2 is SYDVKM. V dropped 5 bases and J dropped 2 bases, with 13 bases sitting between them. This CDR3 comprises 14 residues. CDR3 coding DNA: TGTGCCAGCAGTACCCCGGGACAAGCCTACGAGCAGTACTTC. Amino acids: CASSTPGQAYEQYF.

V and J are TRBV4-2 and TRBJ2-5; maybe TRBD1 (6 bases). Per germline, CDR1 LGHNA and CDR2 YNFKEQ. The CDR3 loop spans 16 amino acids. The V and J ends lost 0 bases and 5 bases respectively, with 16 bases between them. CDR3 sequence (DNA): TGTGCCAGCAGCCAAGATATACGGCAGGGGATGGAGACCCAGTACTTC. Translating it yields CASSQDIRQGMETQYF.

The chain combines TRBV19 with TRBJ2-1; tentative D call: TRBD1 (6 bases). CDR1 is LNHDA and CDR2 is SQIVND in the germline V gene (reference sequence). V dropped 6 bases and J dropped 5 bases, with 11 bases sitting between them. This CDR3 has 13 amino acids. For the CDR3, the DNA is TGTGCCAGTAGAGGGTGGACAGACAATGAGCAGTTCTTC. It codes for CASRGWTDNEQFF.